The clone carrying this T cell receptor (beta chain) was seen a handful of times. Its target is unknown. The protocol was immunoSEQ multiplex PCR, while the TCRdb copy is restricted to in-frame clones and leaves out a portion. The top ten hold more than 3% of the sample, which has about 150,000 clones, approximately 88% seen once. The data stem from a study of T cell responses to AZD1222 COVID-19 vaccine. Study outcomes and limitations: Donors were chiefly white British, with a greater number of females, and clonal diversity was perhaps underestimated.

Germline V gene sequence: CDR1 SQVTM, CDR2 ANQGSEA. The CDR3 runs 12 residues. The V and J ends lost 6 bases and 11 bases respectively, with 20 bases between them. The gene calls are TRBV29-1 and TRBJ2-7, with D perhaps matching TRBD2 (5 bases). The sequencing used peripheral blood, collected on day 0 of MenACWY control vaccination. The TCR sequence derives from an adult in good health. CDR3 protein: CSVTDEGYKEYF. CDR3 in DNA: TGCAGCGTGACCGACGAGGGCTATAAGGAGTACTTC.